Detailed here is one TCR beta chain. The antigen is unknown. Sequenced by immunoSEQ multiplex PCR; TCRdb stores in-frame clones only, minus some. The data show 150,000 to 180,000 clones, less than 90% seen once. The sample originates from a study of T cell responses to AZD1222 COVID-19 vaccine. Study conclusions and caveats: Distributed over spike, vaccine-associated CD4 TCRs predominated at 160-218 and 743-854. Seropositive at baseline were only five or six AZD1222 recipients. Repertoire sampling was restricted to post-peak T cell response timepoints.

This CDR3 has 13 residues. Trimming removed 6 bases from V and 5 bases from J, with 14 bases in between. Germline V gene lookup returns CDR1 SNHLY and CDR2 FYNNEI. The sequencing here drew on peripheral blood, taken after recovery from COVID-19. This clonotype was sampled from an adult who had recovered from COVID-19. The rearrangement uses TRBV2 and TRBJ2-7, with D unresolved. CDR3 DNA: TGTGCCAGCAGCTCGGAAGCATCCCACGAGCAGTACTTC. Its protein product is CASSSEASHEQYF. Drawing the rest from reference TRBV2 and TRBJ2-7, the complete variable domain is EPEVTQTPSHQVTQMGQEVILRCVPISNHLYFYWYRQILGQKVEFLVSFYNNEISEKSEIFDDQFSVERPDGSNFTLKIRSTKLEDSAMYFCASSSEASHEQYFGPGTRLTVT.